This TCR beta chain emerged from a study of T cell changes during pregnancy in multiple sclerosis. J lost 4 bases, V lost 5 bases, and 11 bases had no gene match. CDR1 is KGHSH, CDR2 LQKENI, per germline. The CDR3 has 16 residues. Sequencing was performed with immunoSEQ multiplex PCR; in TCRdb, only in-frame clones are kept and a portion is missing. The repertoire includes under 50,000 clones, around 95% of them detected once, and over 4.5% sits in the top ten. Sample: CD8+ T cells from peripheral blood mononuclear cells, taken in the first trimester of pregnancy. This TCR derives from a female donor with multiple sclerosis, enrolled in a pregnancy study. The chain employs TRBV18 and TRBJ1-5; 7 nucleotides align to TRBD1. The CDR3 is CASSFTWAGGNQPQHF. The CDR3 DNA reads as TGTGCCAGCTCATTTACTTGGGCAGGGGGGAATCAGCCCCAGCATTTT.